This section outlines one TCR beta chain sequence together with its context. Its specificity is unknown. The CDR3 is 13 amino acids. The trim removed 6 bases at V and 9 bases at J, leaving 5 bases unmatched. Germline V gives CDR1 MNHEY, CDR2 SMNVEV (reference sequence). The PCR employed 60 Vbeta primers together with 13 Jbeta primers. Method: immunoSEQ multiplex PCR; TCRdb's copy keeps in-frame clones and lacks some. The sample contains approximately 180,000 clones, approximately 82% of which appear only once. The data were taken from a study of cytomegalovirus exposure and HLA in healthy donors. Study-level points and caveats: It was reported in a later analysis that an Asian-associated ancestry cluster showed fewer N-insertions than the 666-donor mean. Among TCR beta chains of equal frequency, HLA-associated ones were more clonally expanded in a later analysis.

The sample consisted of PBMCs. The V and J genes are TRBV27 and TRBJ1-5; TRBD1 matches 10 bases. The origin of this receptor is a woman in her 30s in good health and CMV-seronegative. The CDR3 region is CASSSTGGLPQHF. DNA of the CDR3: TGTGCCAGCAGCTCGACAGGGGGCCTGCCCCAGCATTTT.